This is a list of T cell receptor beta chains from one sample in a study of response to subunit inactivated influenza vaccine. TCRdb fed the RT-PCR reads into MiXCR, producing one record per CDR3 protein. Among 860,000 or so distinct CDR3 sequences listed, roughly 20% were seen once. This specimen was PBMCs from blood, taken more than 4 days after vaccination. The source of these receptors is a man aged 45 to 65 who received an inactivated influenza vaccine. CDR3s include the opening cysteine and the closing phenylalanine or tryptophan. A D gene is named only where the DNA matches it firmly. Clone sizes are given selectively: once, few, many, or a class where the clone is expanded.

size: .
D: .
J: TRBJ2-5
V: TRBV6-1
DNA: TGTGCCAGCAGTACGTGGTCGGCCTCTGAGACCCAGGACTTC
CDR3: CASSTWSASETQDF

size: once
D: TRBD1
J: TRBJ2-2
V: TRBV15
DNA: TGTGCCACCAGCAAAGACAGGGGCGGAGACGGGGAGCTGTTTTTT
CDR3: CATSKDRGGDGELFF

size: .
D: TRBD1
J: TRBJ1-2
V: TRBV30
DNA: TGTGCCTGGTCCGGGGACAGTCCAAATGGCTACACCTTC
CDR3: CAWSGDSPNGYTF

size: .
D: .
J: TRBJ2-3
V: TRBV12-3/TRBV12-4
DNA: TGTGCCAGCAGTTTATACCGGGGTTCAGATACGCAGTATTTT
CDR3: CASSLYRGSDTQYF

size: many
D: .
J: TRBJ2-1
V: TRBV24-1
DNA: TGTGCCACCAGGGACACCCTCGGTGAGCAGTTCTTC
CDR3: CATRDTLGEQFF

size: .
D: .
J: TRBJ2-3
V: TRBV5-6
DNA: TGTGCCAGCAGCATTGACAGGACTAATACGCAGTATTTT
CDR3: CASSIDRTNTQYF

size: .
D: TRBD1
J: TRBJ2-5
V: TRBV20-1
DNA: TGCAGTGCCGAAGCCCGACAGGGGTCCAGCGGTGAGACCCAGCACTTC
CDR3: CSAEARQGSSGETQHF

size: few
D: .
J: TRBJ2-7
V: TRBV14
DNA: TGTGCCAGCAGCCAAACGGGACCCTCGGAGCAGTACTTC
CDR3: CASSQTGPSEQYF

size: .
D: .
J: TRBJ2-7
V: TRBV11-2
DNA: TGTGCCAGCAGCTTAGCAGTTGAGCAGTACTTC
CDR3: CASSLAVEQYF

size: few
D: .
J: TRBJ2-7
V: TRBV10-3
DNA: TGTGCCATCAGACGGACAGAATCCTATCCTACCGAGCAGTACTTC
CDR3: CAIRRTESYPTEQYF

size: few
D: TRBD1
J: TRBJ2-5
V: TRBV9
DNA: TGTGCCAGCAGCGGCCTGACAGGGCAAGAGACCCAGTACTTC
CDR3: CASSGLTGQETQYF

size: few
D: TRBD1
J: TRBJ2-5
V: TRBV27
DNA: TGTGCCAGCAGGCCACAGGGGTGGGGAGAGACCCAGTACTTC
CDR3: CASRPQGWGETQYF

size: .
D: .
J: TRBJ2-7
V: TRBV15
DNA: TGTGCCACCAGCAGAGACCTCCCCCAGCGTACCTCCTACGAGCAGTACTTC
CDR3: CATSRDLPQRTSYEQYF

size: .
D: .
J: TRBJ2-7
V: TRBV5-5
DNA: TGTGCCAGCAGCCCTGGCGGCGTCTCCTACGAGCAGTACTTC
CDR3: CASSPGGVSYEQYF

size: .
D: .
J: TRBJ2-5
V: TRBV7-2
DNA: TGTGCCAGCAGCTCAGATGCGGCCCAGTACTTC
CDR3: CASSSDAAQYF

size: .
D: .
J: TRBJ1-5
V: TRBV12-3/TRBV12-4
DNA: TGTGCCAGCAGTTTCGCAGGTAGCAATCAGCCCCAGCATTTT
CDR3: CASSFAGSNQPQHF

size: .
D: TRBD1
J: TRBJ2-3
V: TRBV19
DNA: TGTGCCAGTAGGGACAGGGGGCGCCTAGATACGCAGTATTTT
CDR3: CASRDRGRLDTQYF

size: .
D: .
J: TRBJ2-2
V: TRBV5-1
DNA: TGCGCCAGCAGAGATGAGCGGTCGGGCGGGGAGCTGTTTTTT
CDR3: CASRDERSGGELFF

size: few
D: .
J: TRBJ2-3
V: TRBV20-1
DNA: TGCAGTGCTAGAAGGGGAGATGGCACAGATACGCAGTATTTT
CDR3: CSARRGDGTDTQYF

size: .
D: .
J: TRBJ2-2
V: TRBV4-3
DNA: TGCGCCAGCAGCCAAGAACCCCCCCCTATCACGAACACCGGGGAGCTGTTTTTT
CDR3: CASSQEPPPITNTGELFF

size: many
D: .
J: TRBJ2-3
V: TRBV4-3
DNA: TGCGCCAGCAGCCAAGATGGTCCGAGCACAGATACGCAGTATTTT
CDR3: CASSQDGPSTDTQYF

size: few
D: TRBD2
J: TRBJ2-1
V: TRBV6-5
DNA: TGTGCCAGCAGTTACCCGGGACTAGGGACCAATGAGCAGTTCTTC
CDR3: CASSYPGLGTNEQFF

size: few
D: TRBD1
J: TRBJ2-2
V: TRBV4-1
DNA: TGCGCCAGCAGCCAAGCCGACAGGGACACCGGGGAGCTGTTTTTT
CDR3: CASSQADRDTGELFF

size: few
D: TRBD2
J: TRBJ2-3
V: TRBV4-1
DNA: TGCGCCAGCAGCCAAGAGATCCTAGCGGGGGGGCGTCTAGATACGCAGTATTTT
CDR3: CASSQEILAGGRLDTQYF

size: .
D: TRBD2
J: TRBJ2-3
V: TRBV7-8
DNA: TGTGCCAGCAGCTCGTCCGGGACTACGTATTCTAGCACAGATACGCAGTATTTT
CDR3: CASSSSGTTYSSTDTQYF

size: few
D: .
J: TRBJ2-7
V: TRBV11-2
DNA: TGTGCCAGCAGCTTAGGTTTCGACGAGCAGTACTTC
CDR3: CASSLGFDEQYF

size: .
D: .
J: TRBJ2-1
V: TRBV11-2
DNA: TGTGCCAGCAGCAATTATCGGACCAGGGACAATGAGCAGTTCTTC
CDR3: CASSNYRTRDNEQFF

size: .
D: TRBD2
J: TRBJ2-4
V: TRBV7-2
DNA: TGTGCCAGCAGCGAGCGACTAGCCGCAAACATTCAGTACTTC
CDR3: CASSERLAANIQYF

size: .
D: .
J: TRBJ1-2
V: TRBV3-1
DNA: TGTGCCAGCAGCCAAGCCCGGACCTCTCCTCTCTATGGCTACACCTTC
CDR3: CASSQARTSPLYGYTF

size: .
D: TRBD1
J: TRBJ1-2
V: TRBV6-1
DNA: TGTGCCAGCAGCCTATCCCCGGGCAGGGGGTACTATGGCTACACCTTC
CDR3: CASSLSPGRGYYGYTF

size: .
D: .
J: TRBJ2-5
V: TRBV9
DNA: TGTGCCAGCAGCGTAGATCAGGGTCGAGAGACCCAGTACTTC
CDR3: CASSVDQGRETQYF

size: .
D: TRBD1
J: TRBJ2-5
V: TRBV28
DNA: TGTGCCAGCAGTCCGGACAGGCTCCAAGAGACCCAGTACTTC
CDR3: CASSPDRLQETQYF

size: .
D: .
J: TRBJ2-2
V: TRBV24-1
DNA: TGTGCCACCAGTGACGACCCAGGGGTGGATGTCACCGGGGAGCTGTTTTTT
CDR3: CATSDDPGVDVTGELFF

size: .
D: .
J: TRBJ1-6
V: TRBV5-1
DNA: TGCGCCAGCAGCTTGGAGGAGAATTCACCCCTCCACTTT
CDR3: CASSLEENSPLHF

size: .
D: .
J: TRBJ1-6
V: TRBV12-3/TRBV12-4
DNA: TGTGCCAGCAGTTTAGAGGGGATTCATTCACCCCTCCACTTT
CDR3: CASSLEGIHSPLHF

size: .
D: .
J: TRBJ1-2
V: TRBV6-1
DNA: TGTGCCAGCAGTGAAGCCGGGACATGGGGCTATGGCTACACCTTC
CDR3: CASSEAGTWGYGYTF

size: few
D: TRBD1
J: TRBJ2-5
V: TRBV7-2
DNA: TGCGCCAGCAGCTTGGCCGGGACAGGGGGAGAGACCCAGTACTTC
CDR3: CASSLAGTGGETQYF

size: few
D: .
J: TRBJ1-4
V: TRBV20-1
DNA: TGCAGTGCCCCGAGACGGGGGACTAATGAAAAACTGTTTTTT
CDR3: CSAPRRGTNEKLFF

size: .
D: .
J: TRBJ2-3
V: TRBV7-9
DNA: TGTGCCAGCAGCTCTATCGGAGATACGCAGTATTTT
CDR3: CASSSIGDTQYF

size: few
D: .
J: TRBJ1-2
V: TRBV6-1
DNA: TGTGCCAGCAACCTAAAGAGGGGATCCCCCTATGGCTACACCTTC
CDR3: CASNLKRGSPYGYTF

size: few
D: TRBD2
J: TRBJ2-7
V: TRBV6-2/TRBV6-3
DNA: TGTGCCAGCACCTACCAGGGGCTAGCGGGAGCCGAGCAGTACTTC
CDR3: CASTYQGLAGAEQYF

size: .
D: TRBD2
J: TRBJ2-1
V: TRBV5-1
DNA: TGCGCCAGCAGCTTTCGTGGCGGGGGTCTATACAATGAGCAGTTCTTC
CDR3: CASSFRGGGLYNEQFF

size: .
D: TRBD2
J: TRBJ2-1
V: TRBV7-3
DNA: TGTGCCAGCAGCCCCCTTCCCGGGCTAGCGGGAAGGGATGAGCAGTTCTTC
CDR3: CASSPLPGLAGRDEQFF

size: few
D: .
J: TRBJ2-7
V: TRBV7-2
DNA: TGTGCCAGCAGCTTTTCCTTGGGGAGAGGGTCCTACGAGCAGTACTTC
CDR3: CASSFSLGRGSYEQYF

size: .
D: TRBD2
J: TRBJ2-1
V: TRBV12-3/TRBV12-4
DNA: TGTGCCAGCAGTCTCACGAGAGGACTAGCGGGGGGAAATGAGCAGTTCTTC
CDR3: CASSLTRGLAGGNEQFF

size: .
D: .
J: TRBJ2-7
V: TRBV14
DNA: TGTGCCAGCAGCCAAGTCAATTACGCGTACGAGCAGTACTTC
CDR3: CASSQVNYAYEQYF

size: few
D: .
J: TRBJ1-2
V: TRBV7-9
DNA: TGTGCCAGCAAGACTGGCTACACCTTC
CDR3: CASKTGYTF

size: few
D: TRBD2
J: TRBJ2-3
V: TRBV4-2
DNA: TGTGCCAGCAGCCAAGAGCTAGCGGAACGGAATACGCAGTATTTT
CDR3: CASSQELAERNTQYF

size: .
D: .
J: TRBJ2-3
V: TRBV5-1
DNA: TGCGCCAGCAGCTTGGGGAAATACAGGAGGGGCACAGATACGCAGTATTTT
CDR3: CASSLGKYRRGTDTQYF

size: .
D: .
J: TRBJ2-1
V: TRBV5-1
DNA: TGTGCCAGCAGCTTAGCACAGTCCTACAATGAGCAGTTCTTC
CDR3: CASSLAQSYNEQFF

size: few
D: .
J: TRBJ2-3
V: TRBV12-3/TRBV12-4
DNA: TGTGCCAGCAGCAAACAGGGGAGGAGGACAGATACGCAGTATTTT
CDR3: CASSKQGRRTDTQYF